The 14 T cell receptor beta chains reported below all come from one sample, sequenced in a study of cytomegalovirus exposure and HLA in healthy donors. PCR primers comprised 60 Vbeta and 13 Jbeta primers. The protocol was immunoSEQ multiplex PCR, while the TCRdb copy is restricted to in-frame clones and leaves out a portion. The sample holds some 48,000 clones. The sample comprised PBMCs. These receptors all come from a woman aged 40-49 years in good health and CMV-seronegative.

The rearrangement joins TRBV19 to TRBJ2-5; D is perhaps TRBD2 (6 bases). Germline V gene sequence: CDR1 LNHDA, CDR2 SQIVND (reference sequence). There are 16 residues in the CDR3. Trimming removed 6 bases at V and 5 bases at J, with 22 bases between. CDR3 sequence reads: CASSRGSTMAGETQYF. The DNA of the CDR3 is TGTGCCAGTAGCCGAGGTTCGACCATGGCGGGGGAGACCCAGTACTTC.

The CDR3 spells CASSRGEVRETQYF. For the CDR3, the DNA is TGTGCCAGCTCCCGGGGGGAAGTCCGGGAGACCCAGTACTTC. J is TRBJ2-5 and V is TRBV18, with 7 bases fitting TRBD2. The CDR3 sequence is 14 residues long. CDR1 is KGHSH and CDR2 is LQKENI in the germline V gene. V shed 6 bases and J 5 bases; nucleotides not matched to a gene: 9.

The chain links TRBV30 to TRBJ2-7, with a possible D match to TRBD1 (5 bases). The V gene lost 0 bases and the J gene lost 3 bases, with 18 bases spanning the gap. The V gene's germline CDR1 is GTSNPN and CDR2 SVGIG (reference sequence). CDR3 length: 16 residues. The CDR3 loop is CAWSVQLSGNDYEQYF. The DNA of the CDR3 is TGTGCCTGGAGTGTACAACTGTCAGGGAATGACTACGAGCAGTACTTC.

This chain joins TRBV30 and TRBJ1-2; D is ambiguous. The CDR3 contains 14 residues. Trimming cost V 0 bases and J 8 bases, with 16 bases left between them. The germline V gene has CDR1 GTSNPN and CDR2 SVGIG (reference sequence). DNA for the CDR3: TGTGCCTGGAGTGTACTTCTCACTGCTCGCGGCTACACCTTC. Encoded protein: CAWSVLLTARGYTF.

The V gene is TRBV6-5, the J gene TRBJ1-6, with 8 positions matching TRBD1. V dropped 0 bases and J dropped 6; count of bases not matched to a gene: 4. Germline V gene sequence: CDR1 MNHEY, CDR2 SVGAGI. The CDR3 runs 16 residues. DNA for the CDR3: TGTGCCAGCAGTTACTCCAGGACAGGGTCTAATTCACCCCTCCACTTT. This encodes CASSYSRTGSNSPLHF.

This sequence joins TRBV4-1 and TRBJ2-7, with D maybe TRBD1 (5 bases). The V gene lost 3 bases and the J gene lost 6 bases, with 15 bases spanning the gap. Germline loops: CDR1 MGHRA, CDR2 YSYEKL. This CDR3 has 14 residues. The CDR3 region has the DNA TGCGCCAGCAGCCACCCAGGGATTTCGGGCGAGCAGTACTTC. Translation gives CASSHPGISGEQYF.

V is TRBV5-1 and J is TRBJ2-7, with a tentative D call TRBD2 (6 bases). Germline V gene lookup returns CDR1 SGHRS and CDR2 YFSETQ. CDR3 size: 14 residues. Trimming left V 0 bases short and J 7 bases short, with 14 bases between. The CDR3: CASSLDGTAGEQYF. The CDR3 DNA reads as TGCGCCAGCAGCTTGGACGGGACCGCGGGGGAGCAGTACTTC.

The chain has TRBV30 and TRBJ2-5, with TRBD1 as a possible D gene (6 bases). Germline CDR1 is GTSNPN and CDR2 is SVGIG (reference sequence). V lost 0 bases, J lost 6 bases, and 17 bases lay in between. The CDR3 contains 15 residues. CDR3 sequence (DNA): TGTGCCTGGAGTGTACTCGGGATAGGGGACAAGACCCAGTACTTC. Protein: CAWSVLGIGDKTQYF.

Frequency places this clone as medium-sized (0.01 to 0.1%). J is TRBJ2-6 and V is TRBV19; D is perhaps TRBD2 (6 bases). This CDR3 contains 17 residues. Trimming left V 8 bases short and J 3 bases short, with 20 bases between. Germline loops: CDR1 LNHDA, CDR2 SQIVND (reference sequence). In DNA, the CDR3 is TGTGCCAGTGGACCCGAGGGAGGCGGTGGTGGGGCCAACGTCCTGACTTTC. Amino acids: CASGPEGGGGGANVLTF.

The chain uses TRBV9 and TRBJ2-3; D is uncertain. Germline V gives CDR1 SGDLS, CDR2 YYNGEE. Trimming removed 4 bases at V and 0 bases at J, with 3 bases between. The CDR3 spans 12 residues. The CDR3 DNA is TGTGCCAGCAGCCCTAGCACAGATACGCAGTATTTT. Residues: CASSPSTDTQYF.

The chain couples TRBV4-1 to TRBJ2-7, with D tentatively TRBD1 (5 bases). The germline V and J ends were trimmed by 3 bases and 0 bases, with 15 bases remaining between them. The germline V gene has CDR1 MGHRA and CDR2 YSYEKL. The CDR3 is made up of 16 amino acids. DNA for the CDR3: TGCGCCAGCAGCCAGTCAAACCAGGACAACTCCTACGAGCAGTACTTC. The encoded protein is CASSQSNQDNSYEQYF.

The chain uses TRBV5-1 and TRBJ1-1; tentatively, D is TRBD1 (6 bases). The V and J ends lost 4 bases and 0 bases respectively, with 13 bases between them. The germline V gene encodes CDR1 SGHRS and CDR2 YFSETQ. The CDR3 consists of 15 residues. Here the CDR3 reads CASSGGQSLNTEAFF. CDR3 DNA sequence: TGCGCCAGCAGCGGCGGACAGTCCCTGAACACTGAAGCTTTCTTT.

The V gene is TRBV20-1, the J gene TRBJ1-1; D gene ambiguous. This CDR3 is 11 amino acids long. Germline values: CDR1 DFQATT, CDR2 SNEGSKA (reference sequence). The V end lost 1 base, the J end lost 4 bases, and 4 bases lay between the germline ends. The CDR3 bases are TGCAGTGCTAGAGGGGCCACTGAAGCTTTCTTT. Translating it yields CSARGATEAFF.

J is TRBJ1-1 and V is TRBV11-3, with D tentatively TRBD1 (5 bases). This CDR3 is 13 amino acids long. Germline values: CDR1 SGHNT, CDR2 YENEEA. The V gene lost 5 bases and the J gene lost 3 bases, with 10 bases spanning the gap. The CDR3 is CASSALGDTEAFF. CDR3 coding DNA: TGTGCCAGCAGCGCTCTAGGGGACACTGAAGCTTTCTTT. Using reference TRBV11-3 and TRBJ1-1 for the parts outside the CDR3, the full variable domain is EAGVVQSPRYKIIEKKQPVAFWCNPISGHNTLYWYLQNLGQGPELLIRYENEEAVDDSQLPKDRFSAERLKGVDSTLKIQPAELGDSAVYLCASSALGDTEAFFGQGTRLTVV.